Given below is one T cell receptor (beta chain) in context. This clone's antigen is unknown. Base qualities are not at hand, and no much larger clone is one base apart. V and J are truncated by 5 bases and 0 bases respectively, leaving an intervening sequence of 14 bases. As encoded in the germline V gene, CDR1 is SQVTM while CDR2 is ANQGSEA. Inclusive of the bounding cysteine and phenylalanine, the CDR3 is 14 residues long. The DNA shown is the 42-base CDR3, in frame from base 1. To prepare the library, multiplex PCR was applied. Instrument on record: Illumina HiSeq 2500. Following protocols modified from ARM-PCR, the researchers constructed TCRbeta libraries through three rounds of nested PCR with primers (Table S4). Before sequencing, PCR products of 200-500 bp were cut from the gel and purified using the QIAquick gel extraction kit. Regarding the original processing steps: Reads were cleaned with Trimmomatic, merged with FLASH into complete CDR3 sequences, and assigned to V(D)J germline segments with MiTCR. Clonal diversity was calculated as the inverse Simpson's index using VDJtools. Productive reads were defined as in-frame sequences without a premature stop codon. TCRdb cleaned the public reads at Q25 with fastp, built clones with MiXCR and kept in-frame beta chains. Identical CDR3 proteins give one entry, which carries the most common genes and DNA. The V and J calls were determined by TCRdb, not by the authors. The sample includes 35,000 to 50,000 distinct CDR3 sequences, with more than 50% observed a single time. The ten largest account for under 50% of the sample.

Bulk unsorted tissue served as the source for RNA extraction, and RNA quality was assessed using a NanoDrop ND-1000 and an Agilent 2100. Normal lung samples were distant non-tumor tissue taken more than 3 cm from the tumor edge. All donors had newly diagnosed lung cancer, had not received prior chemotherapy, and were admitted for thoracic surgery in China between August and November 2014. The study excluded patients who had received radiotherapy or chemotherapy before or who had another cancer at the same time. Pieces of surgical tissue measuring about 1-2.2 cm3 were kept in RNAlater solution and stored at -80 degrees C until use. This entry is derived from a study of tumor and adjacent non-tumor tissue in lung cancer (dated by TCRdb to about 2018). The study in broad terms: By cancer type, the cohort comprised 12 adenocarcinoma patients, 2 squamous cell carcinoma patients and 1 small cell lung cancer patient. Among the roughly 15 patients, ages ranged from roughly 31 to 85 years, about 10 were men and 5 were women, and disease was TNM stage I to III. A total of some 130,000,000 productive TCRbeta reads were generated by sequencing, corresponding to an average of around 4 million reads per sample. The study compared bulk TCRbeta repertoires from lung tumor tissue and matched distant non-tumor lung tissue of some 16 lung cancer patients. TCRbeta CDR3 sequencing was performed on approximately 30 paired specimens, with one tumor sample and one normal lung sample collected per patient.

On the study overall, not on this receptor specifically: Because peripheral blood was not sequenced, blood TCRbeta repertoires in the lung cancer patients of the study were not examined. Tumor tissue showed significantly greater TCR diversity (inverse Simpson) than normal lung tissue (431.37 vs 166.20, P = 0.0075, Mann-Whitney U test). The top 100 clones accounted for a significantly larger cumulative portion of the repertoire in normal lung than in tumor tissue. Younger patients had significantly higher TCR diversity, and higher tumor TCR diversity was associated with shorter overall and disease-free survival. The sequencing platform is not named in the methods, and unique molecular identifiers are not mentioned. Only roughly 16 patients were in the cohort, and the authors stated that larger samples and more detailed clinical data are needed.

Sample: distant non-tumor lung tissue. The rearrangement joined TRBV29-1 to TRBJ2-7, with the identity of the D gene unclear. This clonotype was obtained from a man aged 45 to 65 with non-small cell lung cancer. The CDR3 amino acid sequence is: CSVLQEMDSYEQYF. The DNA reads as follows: TGCAGCGTTCTCCAAGAGATGGACTCCTACGAGCAGTACTTC.